The entry that follows covers one T cell receptor (beta chain) sequence. TCRdb processed the RT-PCR reads anew with MiXCR; each CDR3 protein has one entry. The sample consists of more than 550,000 distinct CDR3 sequences, 11% to 15% of them appearing once. With 4 bases removed from V and 4 bases from J, the gap between germline ends came to 14 bases. The V gene's germline CDR1 is MNHEY and CDR2 SVGEGT. CDR3 size: 15 residues. Sequencing was done on a sample of memory CD4+ T cells from blood. The J gene is TRBJ1-5, the V gene TRBV6-2 or TRBV6-3, with D perhaps matching TRBD1 (5 bases). This TCR derives from a female donor in good health, serving as a healthy control. As DNA, the CDR3 is TGTGCCAGCAGTTCCGGGACGGCTTTTAATCAGCCCCAGCATTTT. This gives the protein CASSSGTAFNQPQHF.